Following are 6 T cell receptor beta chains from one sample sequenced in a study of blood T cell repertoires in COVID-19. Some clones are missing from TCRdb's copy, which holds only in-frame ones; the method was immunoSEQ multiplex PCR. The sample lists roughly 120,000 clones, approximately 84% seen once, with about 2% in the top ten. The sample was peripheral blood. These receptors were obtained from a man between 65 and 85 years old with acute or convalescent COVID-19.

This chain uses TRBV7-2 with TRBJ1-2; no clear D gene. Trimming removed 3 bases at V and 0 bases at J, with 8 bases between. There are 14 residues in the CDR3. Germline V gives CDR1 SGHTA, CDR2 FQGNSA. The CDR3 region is CASSFYSTNYGYTF. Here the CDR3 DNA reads TGTGCCAGCAGCTTCTACAGTACTAACTATGGCTACACCTTC. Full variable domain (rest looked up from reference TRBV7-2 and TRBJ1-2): GAGVSQSPSNKVTEKGKDVELRCDPISGHTALYWYRQSLGQGLEFLIYFQGNSAPDKSGLPSDRFSAERTGGSVSTLTIQRTQQEDSAVYLCASSFYSTNYGYTFGSGTRLTVV.

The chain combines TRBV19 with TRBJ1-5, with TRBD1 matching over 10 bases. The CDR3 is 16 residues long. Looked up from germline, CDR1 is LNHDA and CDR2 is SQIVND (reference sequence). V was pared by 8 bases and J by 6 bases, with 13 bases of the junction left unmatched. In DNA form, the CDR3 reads TGTGCCAGTCACTCCGGGACAGGGGTGGCTGGTCAGCCCCAGCATTTT. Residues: CASHSGTGVAGQPQHF. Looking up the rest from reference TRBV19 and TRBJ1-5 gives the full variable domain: DGGITQSPKYLFRKEGQNVTLSCEQNLNHDAMYWYRQDPGQGLRLIYYSQIVNDFQKGDIAEGYSVSREKKESFPLTVTSAQKNPTAFYLCASHSGTGVAGQPQHFGDGTRLSIL.

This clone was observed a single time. DNA of the CDR3: TGCGCCAGCAGCTTGTCAGCGGCGAACTATGGCTACACCTTC. Translating it yields CASSLSAANYGYTF. The chain joins TRBV5-1 to TRBJ1-2; no reliable D call. The germline CDR1 and CDR2 sequences are SGHRS and YFSETQ. This CDR3 has 14 residues. V shed 1 base and J shed 2 bases, with 9 bases lying between them.

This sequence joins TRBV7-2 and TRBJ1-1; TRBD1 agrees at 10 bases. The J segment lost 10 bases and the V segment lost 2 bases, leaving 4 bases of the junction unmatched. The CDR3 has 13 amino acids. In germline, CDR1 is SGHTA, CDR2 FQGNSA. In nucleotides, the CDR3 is TGTGCCAGCAGCTTACTCCGGGACAGGGGAGCTTTCTTT. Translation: CASSLLRDRGAFF.

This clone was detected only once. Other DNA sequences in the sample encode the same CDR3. For the CDR3, the DNA is TGCGCCAGCAGTGTCCGGGACAGGTTCTACGAGCAGTACTTC. Its translation is CASSVRDRFYEQYF. The chain combines TRBV5-1 with TRBJ2-7; 8 nucleotides align to TRBD1. This CDR3 contains 14 residues. CDR1 and CDR2 from the germline V gene are SGHRS and YFSETQ. V dropped 5 bases and J dropped 3; count of bases not matched to a gene: 7.

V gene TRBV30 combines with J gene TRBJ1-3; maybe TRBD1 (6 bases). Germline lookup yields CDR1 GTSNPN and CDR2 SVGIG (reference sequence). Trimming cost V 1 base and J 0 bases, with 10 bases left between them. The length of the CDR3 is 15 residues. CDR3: CAWSGSRGSGNTIYF. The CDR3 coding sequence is TGTGCCTGGAGTGGTTCCAGGGGCTCTGGAAACACCATATATTTT.